Shown below are 10 T cell receptor beta chains from a single sample sequenced in a study of blood T cell repertoires in COVID-19. The method was immunoSEQ multiplex PCR; TCRdb's version includes in-frame clones alone and lacks a portion of them. Here the sample spans more than 95,000 clones, 85% to 90% being singletons. What was sequenced was peripheral blood. These receptors came from a man aged 50 to 59 with acute or convalescent COVID-19.

This chain joins TRBV7-9 and TRBJ1-6, with D perhaps TRBD1 (6 bases). V was pared by 5 bases and J by 9 bases, with 14 bases between. This CDR3 is built from 14 residues. The germline CDR1 and CDR2 sequences are SEHNR and FQNEAQ (reference sequence). The CDR3 protein is CASSPGGAGSPLHF. CDR3 DNA sequence: TGTGCCAGCAGCCCGGGGGGCGCTGGTTCACCCCTCCACTTT. Complete variable domain (other parts from reference TRBV7-9 and TRBJ1-6): DTGVSQNPRHKITKRGQNVTFRCDPISEHNRLYWYRQTLGQGPEFLTYFQNEAQLEKSRLLSDRFSAERPKGSFSTLEIQRTEQGDSAMYLCASSPGGAGSPLHFGNGTRLTVT.

The chain is built from TRBV7-2 and TRBJ2-4; no definite D call. Germline V lookup: CDR1 SGHTA, CDR2 FQGNSA. CDR3 length equals 14 residues. V shed 8 bases and J shed 8 bases, with 19 bases lying between them. CDR3 DNA: TGTGCCAGCGCCGTGAGGTCGTATGGCGACATTCAGTACTTC. It yields the protein CASAVRSYGDIQYF. The whole variable domain, remainder taken from reference TRBV7-2 and TRBJ2-4, is GAGVSQSPSNKVTEKGKDVELRCDPISGHTALYWYRQSLGQGLEFLIYFQGNSAPDKSGLPSDRFSAERTGGSVSTLTIQRTQQEDSAVYLCASAVRSYGDIQYFGAGTRLSVL.

The chain recombines TRBV4-2 with TRBJ1-3; 7 bases align to TRBD1. There are 17 residues in the CDR3. The germline CDR1 and CDR2 sequences are LGHNA and YNFKEQ. V gave up 0 bases and J gave up 4 bases; unmatched junction bases: 9. CDR3 residues: CASSQDRDSKRGNTIYF. The DNA of the CDR3 is TGTGCCAGCAGCCAAGATCGGGACAGTAAGCGGGGAAACACCATATATTTT.

The rearrangement joins TRBV11-3 to TRBJ2-2, with a possible D match to TRBD1 (5 bases). V was clipped by 5 bases and J by 1 base, with 11 bases between them. The CDR3 sequence is 15 residues long. Germline CDR1 is SGHNT and CDR2 is YENEEA. Written as DNA, the CDR3 is TGTGCCAGCAGCGGACAAGGCGAGAACACCGGGGAGCTGTTTTTT. It is translated as CASSGQGENTGELFF.

The chain combines TRBV21-1 with TRBJ1-2; the table calls TRBD1, which could not be checked here. TRBV21-1 is flagged as a pseudogene. There are 12 residues in the CDR3. CDR3 nucleotides: TGTGCCAGCAGCAAAGGCAGTACTGGCTACACCTTC. Amino acid sequence: CASSKGSTGYTF.

V is TRBV28 and J is TRBJ2-7; 7 bases fit TRBD2. This CDR3 contains 14 residues. J gave up 5 bases and V 7 bases, and 11 bases lay outside the gene matches. Germline V lookup: CDR1 MDHEN, CDR2 SYDVKM. CDR3 bases: TGTGCCAGCATCACCTTAGGGAGGGTCCACGAGCAGTACTTC. It is translated as CASITLGRVHEQYF.

The chain combines TRBV5-8 with TRBJ1-2; 7 bases map to TRBD1. This CDR3 spans 15 amino acids. V gave up 4 bases and J gave up 3 bases; unmatched junction bases: 9. Germline CDR1 reads SGHTS; CDR2 reads YDEGEE. The CDR3: CASSATGWGYYGYTF. The CDR3 region has the DNA TGTGCCAGCAGCGCGACAGGGTGGGGGTACTATGGCTACACCTTC.

The gene calls are TRBV24-1 and TRBJ2-6; D is undetermined. Germline values: CDR1 KGHDR, CDR2 SFDVKD. V lost 4 bases, J lost 0 bases, and 9 bases lay in between. The CDR3 is 16 amino acids. The CDR3 region is CATSEEKNSGANVLTF. CDR3 DNA sequence: TGTGCCACCAGTGAAGAGAAGAACTCTGGGGCCAACGTCCTGACTTTC.

The V and J genes are TRBV15 and TRBJ1-2; D is uncertain. With 0 bases removed from V and 2 bases from J, the gap between germline ends came to 10 bases. The CDR3 covers 15 residues. Germline V gene lookup returns CDR1 LNHNV and CDR2 YYDKDF (reference sequence). The CDR3: CATSRDARTNYGYTF. The CDR3 DNA is TGTGCCACCAGCAGAGATGCCAGAACGAACTATGGCTACACCTTC.

The CDR3 protein is CASSMGDSALTF. The CDR3 nucleotides are TGTGCCAGTAGTATGGGGGACAGTGCCCTGACTTTC. V is TRBV19 and J is TRBJ2-6; 7 nucleotides line up with TRBD1. V gave up 3 bases and J gave up 15 bases; unmatched junction bases: 5. The CDR3 runs to 12 residues. Germline V gene lookup returns CDR1 LNHDA and CDR2 SQIVND (reference sequence).